The source of this TCR beta chain is a study of blood T cell repertoires in COVID-19. Self-reported history from a screening survey and questionnaire set each donor's cohort. Using immunoSEQ multiplex PCR, the repertoire was profiled, and TCRdb retains in-frame clones only, with some absent. The data show around 300,000 clones, around 87% seen once. Germline CDR1 and CDR2: SGHDN and FVKESK. This CDR3 is 15 amino acids long. Trimming left V 2 bases short and J 4 bases short, with 12 bases between. This chain connects TRBV14 to TRBJ1-3; no clear D gene. Sample: PBMCs or T cells enriched from blood (not recorded which). The sequence derives from a woman younger than 45 who had recovered from COVID-19. CDR3 sequence reads: CASSQLALQGNTIYF. The CDR3 DNA follows: TGTGCCAGCAGCCAACTGGCCCTTCAGGGAAACACCATATATTTT.